This T cell receptor delta chain originates from a study of γδ T cells in repeated Plasmodium falciparum infection. Overall study context: Timepoints: baseline, immediately before selected infections, and 21 days after every infection. Study-wide points: Compared with Australian children, Malian Vdelta2-negative repertoires seemed more clonal, less diverse, less shared.

This clone was recorded many times. Its antigen remains unknown. A far larger clone is off by one base, so a read error is likely. The same CDR3 is also encoded by other DNA sequences in this sample. Flow sorting of PBMC yielded separate Vgamma9/Vdelta2+ and Vdelta2-negative gammadelta T cell populations for bulk repertoire analysis. TCRdb re-processed the multiplex PCR reads using CATT. The table records some 50,000 delta-chain clones, roughly 1.5% of them present only once. CDR3 length: 20 residues. The ends were cut back, 5 bases at V and 0 bases at J, with 28 bases in the middle. The germline V gene encodes CDR1 TSWWSYY and CDR2 QGS.

The sequenced sample consisted of gamma-delta T cells from blood. The chain has TRDV1 and TRDJ1; weak D call: TRDD2 (5 bases). The J gene was missing in TCRdb and was found by matching the end of the DNA to germline. The source of this sequence is a pool of human donors (malaria-infected and uninfected, not separated). The CDR3, as DNA: TGTGCTCTTGGGCCTTTCCTCTCCTCCGTACGAGTTTCCTACACCGATAAACTCATCTTT. This gives the protein CALGPFLSSVRVSYTDKLIF.